Included here is one T cell receptor (beta chain) sequence, with context. Its antigen is not known. Trimming at V came to 4 bases and at J to 4 bases, leaving 4 bases not matched to a gene. CDR3 length: 15 amino acids. CDR1 is SQVTM and CDR2 is ANQGSEA in the germline V gene. Amplification used 60 Vbeta primers and 13 Jbeta primers. Sequencing used immunoSEQ multiplex PCR; TCRdb keeps in-frame clones, though not all of them. The repertoire holds around 120,000 clones, 65% to 80% seen once, with approximately 2.5% in the top ten. The data were obtained in a study of cytomegalovirus exposure and HLA in healthy donors. General study results and limits: A previous analysis found most TCR beta V segments productive roughly 87% or roughly 30% of the time. Immune exposure data for these donors was limited to CMV serostatus. In a later analysis, several top co-occurrence clusters appeared linked to parvovirus B19, influenza, CMV and Epstein-Barr virus.

The rearrangement uses TRBV29-1 and TRBJ2-3, with 14 bases aligning to TRBD2. This receptor was identified in a woman between 35 and 50 years old in good health and CMV-seropositive. The sample consisted of PBMCs. The CDR3 DNA follows: TGCAGCGTTGGACTAGCGGGGGGGCTACCAGATACGCAGTATTTT. This codes for CSVGLAGGLPDTQYF.